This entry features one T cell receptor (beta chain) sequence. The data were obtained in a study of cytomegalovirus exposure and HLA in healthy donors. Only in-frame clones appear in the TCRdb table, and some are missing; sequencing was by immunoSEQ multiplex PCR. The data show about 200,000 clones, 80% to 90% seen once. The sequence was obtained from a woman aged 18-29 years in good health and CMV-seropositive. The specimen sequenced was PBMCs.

CDR3 in DNA: TGTGCCAGCACCTGGGCTGGCAGGGGTAATGGCTACACCTTC. Its protein is CASTWAGRGNGYTF. The V and J genes are TRBV6-5 and TRBJ1-2, with a possible D match to TRBD1 (6 bases). V lost 7 bases, J lost 6 bases, and 18 bases lay in between. Germline CDR1 and CDR2: MNHEY and SVGAGI. This CDR3 has 14 amino acids.